The entry below describes one TCR beta chain. Its antigen is currently unknown. Assay used: immunoSEQ multiplex PCR; TCRdb lists only in-frame clones, some missing. Of 20,000 or so clones in the sample, more than 60% were seen once. These data originate in a study of T cell clonotyping in hematopoietic cell transplantation. Whole-study findings and limits: After transplant, recipient diversity fell while pathologically expanded clonotypes grew through day 180. Few recipient clonotypes overlapped donors; over 95% were de novo at given depth. Cells were unsorted, so CD4 and CD8 contributions were not separated.

The source of this sequence is a man aged 55-75 years in good health. Some clones in this sample may be carry-over from other donors' samples. The sample was peripheral blood mononuclear cells.

This CDR3 is CASGQVFDEQFF. In DNA form, the CDR3 reads TGTGCCTCCGGACAAGTGTTCGATGAGCAGTTCTTC. This rearrangement joins TRBV30 to TRBJ2-1; tentative D call: TRBD1 (5 bases). V dropped 7 bases and J dropped 8 bases, with 15 bases sitting between them. CDR3 size: 12 residues. Germline V gene lookup returns CDR1 GTSNPN and CDR2 SVGIG (reference sequence).